This passage covers 21 T cell receptor beta chains from one sample sequenced in a study of T cells in women clearing cervical HPV infection. Using immunoSEQ multiplex PCR, the repertoire was profiled, and TCRdb retains in-frame clones only, with some absent. The sample table sets out about 31,000 clones. Sequencing was carried out using blood buffy coat. The receptor source for this set is a woman aged 18-69 years with a cervical HPV16 infection that either progressed to CIN3+ or cleared (not recorded which).

Remarks on this clone: The junction shows a germline mismatch at one end, possibly a read error. The read comes to an end 3 residues before the CDR3 does, leaving the germline J gene to fill in the end. This rearrangement joins TRBV19 to TRBJ2-3; 8 bases are a match to TRBD1. Germline V lookup: CDR1 LNHDA, CDR2 SQIVND (reference sequence). This CDR3 spans 13 amino acids. CDR3 sequence: CASSRAGTGTQYF. CDR3 bases read: TGTGCCAGTAGTAGGGCAGGGACAGGTACG.

To note about this clone: Coverage ceases 3 residues before the CDR3 finishes, and the germline J gene fills in the end. The rearrangement joins TRBV4-2 to TRBJ1-3; 9 nucleotides match TRBD1. V shed 3 bases, J shed 0 bases, and the junction held 6 bases outside the gene matches. This CDR3 contains 17 residues. Germline V lookup: CDR1 LGHNA, CDR2 YNFKEQ. The CDR3: CASSHSRDRVSGNTIYF. Incomplete CDR3 DNA: TGTGCCAGCAGCCATAGCCGGGACAGGGTCTCTGGAAACACC.

Comment on this clone: Sequencing ends 3 residues short of the CDR3 end; the germline J gene provides the rest. The chain links TRBV13 to TRBJ1-1; tentative D call: TRBD1 (6 bases). The V and J ends lost 0 bases and 4 bases respectively, with 12 bases between them. Germline CDR1 PRHDT, CDR2 FYEKMQ (reference sequence). This CDR3 contains 15 residues. The CDR3 region is CASSLGTGWSTEAFF. Incomplete CDR3 DNA: TGTGCCAGCAGCTTAGGCACAGGGTGGAGCACTGAA.

In the case of this clone: The missing CDR3 end, 3 residues past where the read stops, is filled in from the germline J gene. The V call is TRBV25-1, the J call TRBJ1-1; the D gene is possibly TRBD1 (6 bases). This CDR3 has 14 residues. Germline loops: CDR1 MGHDK, CDR2 SYGVNS. With 7 bases removed from V and 4 bases from J, the gap between germline ends came to 16 bases. Partial CDR3 DNA: TGTGCCAGCAACCGGGAGGGGGGGAGCACTGAA. Its translation is CASNREGGSTE. The complete CDR3 sequence is CASNREGGSTEAFF.

As for this clone: Read data end 3 residues before the CDR3 end; the end is taken from the germline J gene. The rearrangement links TRBV5-4 to TRBJ1-2; D remains ambiguous. CDR1 SGHNT and CDR2 YYREEE come from the germline V gene (reference sequence). With 0 bases removed from V and 4 bases from J, the gap between germline ends came to 10 bases. This CDR3 spans 14 amino acids. CDR3 DNA (partial): TGTGCCAGCAGCTTGGGCGTTCTGAGCTATGGC. Translating it yields CASSLGVLSYG. From start to end, the CDR3 is CASSLGVLSYGYTF.

On this clone: The CDR3 goes on 3 residues after the read ends, and that part is filled in from the germline J gene. The genes are TRBV20-1 and TRBJ1-6; D possibly corresponds to TRBD1 (6 bases). V was clipped by 3 bases and J by 10 bases, with 16 bases between them. Germline CDR1 and CDR2: DFQATT and SNEGSKA (reference sequence). The CDR3 runs to 14 residues. This CDR3 reads CSASDNRAYSPLHF. Incomplete CDR3 DNA: TGCAGTGCTAGCGATAACAGGGCCTACTCACCC.

In regard to this clone: The read finishes 3 residues shy of the CDR3 end, and the germline J gene is used to complete it. The chain links TRBV7-3 to TRBJ1-4; D is perhaps TRBD1 (5 bases). The CDR3 totals 15 residues. Per the germline V gene, CDR1 is SGHTA and CDR2 is FQGTGA. The sequenced part of the CDR3 DNA is TGTGCCAGCAGCTTAACGCTAGGGGAAGGCTCACCA. It yields the protein CASSLTLGEGSP. The full CDR3 reads CASSLTLGEGSPLFF.

To note about this clone: The CDR3 goes on 3 residues after the read ends, and that part is filled in from the germline J gene. The chain links TRBV20-1 to TRBJ2-2; TRBD1 agrees at 9 bases. Germline CDR1 is DFQATT and CDR2 is SNEGSKA (reference sequence). The length of the CDR3 is 13 residues. Incomplete CDR3 DNA: TGCAGTGCTAGCGACAGGGGGGATGAAAAG. It is translated as CSASDRGDEK. The CDR3 in full is CSASDRGDEKLFF.

On this clone itself: The CDR3 end falls 3 residues outside the read, so it is completed with the germline J gene. The J gene is TRBJ2-5, the V gene TRBV20-1; 12 nucleotides line up with TRBD2. The junction had 2 bases not matched to a gene; V was cut back by 6 bases and J by 0 bases. Germline V gene lookup returns CDR1 DFQATT and CDR2 SNEGSKA (reference sequence). CDR3 length equals 14 residues. The CDR3 sequence: CSALAGGYQETQYF. The covered CDR3 bases are TGCAGTGCCCTAGCGGGGGGGTACCAAGAGACC.

In regard to this clone: The read ends 3 residues before the CDR3 terminus; that terminus is restored from the germline J gene. This sequence joins TRBV6-1 and TRBJ1-5; 7 nucleotides match TRBD1. The CDR3 loop spans 14 amino acids. Germline values: CDR1 MNHNS, CDR2 SASEGT. V lost 8 bases and J lost 6; bases outside the gene matches: 10. The DNA read from the CDR3 is TGTGCCAGCGGGGAAGGACAGGAAGGTCAGCCC. Its translation is CASGEGQEGQP. The whole CDR3 is CASGEGQEGQPQHF.

As to this clone: The CDR3 extends 3 residues past the end of the read, so its final part is completed from the germline J gene. V is TRBV2 and J is TRBJ2-3; the match to TRBD1 covers 7 bases. Germline-derived CDR1 and CDR2 are SNHLY and FYNNEI. This CDR3 comprises 14 residues. CDR3 DNA, as far as it was read: TGTGCCAGCAGTAAGGGGGACAGTTTATGGCCG. This encodes CASSKGDSLWP. The CDR3 as a whole reads CASSKGDSLWPQYF.

A word on this clone: The read is 3 residues too short to cover the CDR3 end, so that end is filled in from the germline J gene. The rearrangement uses TRBV5-1 and TRBJ2-1; D uncertain. The V gene's germline CDR1 is SGHRS and CDR2 YFSETQ. V lost 3 bases and J lost 9, with 16 bases in between. The CDR3 sequence is 14 residues long. CDR3 sequence reads: CASSSPRISSEQFF. Incomplete CDR3 DNA: TGCGCCAGCAGCTCACCTAGGATTTCGAGTGAG.

As for this clone: The CDR3 is cut off 3 residues early in the read; its end comes from the germline J gene. The genes are TRBV14 and TRBJ2-3; possible D gene TRBD1, 5 bases. CDR3 length equals 14 residues. Germline loops: CDR1 SGHDN, CDR2 FVKESK. The CDR3 DNA, read in part, is TGTGCCAGCAGCCAAGATAGGGGTCAGTTCACG. Residues: CASSQDRGQFT. The full CDR3 protein is CASSQDRGQFTQYF. The variable domain in full, with the rest retrieved from reference TRBV14 and TRBJ2-3, is EAGVTQFPSHSVIEKGQTVTLRCDPISGHDNLYWYRRVMGKEIKFLLHFVKESKQDESGMPNNRFLAERTGGTYSTLKVQPAELEDSGVYFCASSQDRGQFTQYFGPGTRLTVL.

In regard to this clone: The sequence runs out 3 residues before the end of the CDR3; the remainder is reconstructed from the germline J gene. This chain uses TRBV2 with TRBJ1-6; D not certain. The CDR3 is 15 amino acids. V shed 2 bases and J shed 9 bases, with 14 bases lying between them. Germline V CDR1 and CDR2: SNHLY, FYNNEI. Incomplete CDR3 DNA: TGTGCCAGCAGTGAACTCGGTCGAGAATTTTCACCC. Translation: CASSELGREFSP. The complete CDR3 protein is CASSELGREFSPLHF.

Considering frequency, this clone is medium-sized. Read coverage stops 3 residues before the CDR3 terminus; the germline J gene supplies the remainder. V gene TRBV18 combines with J gene TRBJ1-3; D is undetermined. Germline V gene data show CDR1 as KGHSH and CDR2 as LQKENI. This CDR3 is 14 amino acids long. Trimming took off 2 bases at V and 0 bases at J, with 5 bases between the two ends. CDR3 sequence: CASSPDNSGNTIYF. The part of the CDR3 DNA that was read is TGTGCCAGCTCACCAGACAACTCTGGAAACACC. Filled out from reference TRBV18 and TRBJ1-3, the complete variable domain reads NAGVMQNPRHLVRRRGQEARLRCSPMKGHSHVYWYRQLPEEGLKFMVYLQKENIIDESGMPKERFSAEFPKEGPSILRIQQVVRGDSAAYFCASSPDNSGNTIYFGEGSWLTVV.

As to this clone: The sequence runs out 3 residues before the end of the CDR3; the remainder is reconstructed from the germline J gene. The chain recombines TRBV7-2 with TRBJ2-7, with 9 bases lining up with TRBD2. In germline, CDR1 is SGHTA, CDR2 FQGNSA. The CDR3 runs to 15 residues. V trimming: 2 bases; J trimming: 0 bases; junction bases outside the gene matches: 2. This CDR3 reads CASSLSGGSSYEQYF. The covered CDR3 bases are TGTGCCAGCAGCTTAAGCGGGGGGTCCTCCTACGAG.

About this clone: The read stops 3 residues short of the end of the CDR3; the missing end is completed from the germline J gene. The chain has TRBV7-8 and TRBJ1-5, with TRBD1 as a possible D gene (6 bases). There are 15 residues in the CDR3. Germline V gene data show CDR1 as SGHVS and CDR2 as FQNEAQ. Trimming stripped 5 bases from V and 7 bases from J, with 18 bases between. The CDR3 sequence: CASSPPWRGNQPQHF. The CDR3 DNA, read in part, is TGTGCCAGCAGCCCTCCGTGGAGGGGGAACCAGCCC.

With respect to this clone: The missing CDR3 end, 3 residues past where the read stops, is filled in from the germline J gene. V and J are TRBV7-6 and TRBJ2-3; D gene uncertain. The length of the CDR3 is 12 residues. CDR1 is SGHVS, CDR2 FNYEAQ, per germline. Trimming pared 8 bases from V and 0 bases from J, leaving 6 bases between. CDR3 sequence reads: CASVSSTDTQYF. The CDR3 DNA, read in part, is TGTGCCAGCGTATCCAGCACAGATACG. The whole variable domain, remainder taken from reference TRBV7-6 and TRBJ2-3, is GAGVSQSPRYKVTKRGQDVALRCDPISGHVSLYWYRQALGQGPEFLTYFNYEAQQDKSGLPNDRFSAERPEGSISTLTIQRTEQRDSAMYRCASVSSTDTQYFGPGTRLTVL.

The DNA read from the CDR3 is TGTGCCAGCAGCCTCCGCGGGCTAACTAATGAAAAA. It is translated as CASSLRGLTNEK. The CDR3 in its entirety is CASSLRGLTNEKLFF. V usage is TRBV27 and J usage is TRBJ1-4; D is unclear. The read halts 3 residues ahead of the CDR3 end, with the missing end drawn from the germline J gene. CDR3 length equals 15 residues. Germline V gene lookup returns CDR1 MNHEY and CDR2 SMNVEV (reference sequence). V was shortened by 6 bases and J by 1 base, with 12 bases between the two germline ends.

A remark on this clone: The read halts 3 residues ahead of the CDR3 end, with the missing end drawn from the germline J gene. The chain employs TRBV7-3 and TRBJ1-1, with TRBD1 identical over 8 bases. The CDR3 runs to 16 residues. Germline CDR1 and CDR2: SGHTA and FQGTGA. CDR3 DNA (partial): TGTGCCAGCAGCTCAGGGCTGACAGGGGAGTTGGGGACA. This gives the protein CASSSGLTGELGT. The entire CDR3 protein reads CASSSGLTGELGTAFF.

In the case of this clone: The read terminates 3 residues before the CDR3 end, so the remaining end is supplied by the germline J gene. This chain joins TRBV13 and TRBJ1-2; D is ambiguous. The CDR3 runs to 17 residues. Trimming stripped 3 bases from V and 4 bases from J, with 21 bases between. Germline lookup yields CDR1 PRHDT and CDR2 FYEKMQ (reference sequence). CDR3: CASSFLRPTLRSYGYTF. CDR3 DNA, as far as it was read: TGTGCCAGCAGCTTTCTCAGGCCCACCCTAAGGAGCTATGGC.